Shown below are 4 T cell receptor beta chains from a single sample sequenced in a study of blood T cell repertoires in COVID-19. Measured with immunoSEQ multiplex PCR; TCRdb has only the in-frame clones, and not every one. The sample carries about 340,000 clones, around 91% recorded once. The specimen sequenced was peripheral blood. Every receptor here comes from a woman between 18 and 29 years old who had recovered from COVID-19.

The chain combines TRBV27 with TRBJ2-1, with D perhaps matching TRBD1 (6 bases). CDR3 length equals 14 residues. V lost 5 bases and J 3 bases, leaving 11 bases between the germline ends. CDR1 is MNHEY and CDR2 is SMNVEV in the germline V gene (reference sequence). CDR3 DNA: TGTGCCAGCAGTGAACACAGGGTCTACAATGAGCAGTTCTTC. Residues: CASSEHRVYNEQFF.

The chain recombines TRBV5-4 with TRBJ1-4, with unresolved D. Per germline, CDR1 SGHNT and CDR2 YYREEE (reference sequence). The ends were cut back, 0 bases at V and 3 bases at J, with 3 bases in the middle. The CDR3 length is 13 residues. CDR3 in amino acids: CASSLAANEKLFF. CDR3 DNA: TGTGCCAGCAGCTTGGCAGCTAATGAAAAACTGTTTTTT.

The V gene is TRBV28, the J gene TRBJ2-7, with D perhaps matching TRBD2 (6 bases). This CDR3 contains 13 residues. Germline V gene lookup returns CDR1 MDHEN and CDR2 SYDVKM. V lost 1 base and J 6 bases, leaving 10 bases between the germline ends. As DNA, the CDR3 is TGTGCCAGCAGTTTATCGGGGGTAACCGAGCAGTACGTC. Translating gives CASSLSGVTEQYV.

The rearrangement joins TRBV5-5 to TRBJ2-1; 7 nucleotides match TRBD1. There are 16 residues in the CDR3. With V trimmed by 4 bases and J by 2 bases, 9 bases remained unmatched. In germline, CDR1 is SGHKS, CDR2 YYEKEE (reference sequence). Here the CDR3 reads CASSPRLGQTYNEQFF. CDR3 bases: TGTGCCAGCAGCCCACGGCTGGGACAGACCTACAATGAGCAGTTCTTC.